This T cell receptor beta chain emerged from a study of blood T cell repertoires in COVID-19. Study information: Sites in the United States, Italy and Spain provided acute and convalescent COVID-19 samples. In each case, the material was cDNA or gDNA derived from T cells, B-cell-depleted T cells, or PBMCs.

Original analysis: By means of reference gene primer amplification, nucleated cell counts were estimated. The assay was immunoSEQ multiplex PCR, and TCRdb's table has in-frame clones only and misses some. The V and J calls and clone size were taken over from that table, and D and trimming were inferred from the DNA. Among about 230,000 clones listed, about 80% were seen once. The CDR3 is 16 residues long. V shed 5 bases and J 8 bases; nucleotides not matched to a gene: 9. Germline CDR1 is SEHNR and CDR2 is FQNEAQ (reference sequence). This receptor was obtained from a man between 50 and 59 years old with active or convalescent COVID-19. The chain carries TRBV7-9 and TRBJ1-6, with 10 bases identical to TRBD1. Sequencing was done on a sample of peripheral blood. The CDR3 reads CASSPRDRGWDSPLHF. CDR3 in DNA: TGTGCCAGCAGCCCCCGGGACAGGGGCTGGGATTCACCCCTCCACTTT.